Detailed here is one TCR beta chain. Its antigen remains unknown. This record comes from a study of OX40 agonist ivuxolimab in advanced cancers. Study background: The patients received ivuxolimab by intravenous route every 2 weeks at 0.01 to 10 mg/kg. Participants could have had prior anti-PD-1, anti-PD-L1 or anti-CTLA-4 therapy, and around 40% had some.

Generated by immunoSEQ multiplex PCR, the TCRdb table keeps only in-frame clones and is missing some. The profile covers roughly 86,000 clones, with roughly nine tenths appearing a single time and 2.5% to 3.5% taken by the ten largest. The study, taken as a whole, reports: There were also nonresponders showing low normalized T-cell clonal expansion. The authors did not determine the antigen specificity of the expanded peripheral T cells.

The ends were cut back, 0 bases at V and 3 bases at J, with 10 bases in the middle. This CDR3 has 15 residues. Per germline, CDR1 SGHNT and CDR2 YYREEE (reference sequence). The clonotype comes from an adult with an advanced solid tumor such as melanoma, head and neck, liver or kidney cancer. The chain recombines TRBV5-4 with TRBJ2-1; perhaps D is TRBD1 or TRBD2 (5 bases each). This specimen was CD4+ or CD8+ T cells sorted from blood, taken in a trial of the OX40 agonist ivuxolimab. The CDR3: CASSLGGISYNEQFF. The CDR3, as DNA: TGTGCCAGCAGCTTGGGGGGGATTAGCTACAATGAGCAGTTCTTC.